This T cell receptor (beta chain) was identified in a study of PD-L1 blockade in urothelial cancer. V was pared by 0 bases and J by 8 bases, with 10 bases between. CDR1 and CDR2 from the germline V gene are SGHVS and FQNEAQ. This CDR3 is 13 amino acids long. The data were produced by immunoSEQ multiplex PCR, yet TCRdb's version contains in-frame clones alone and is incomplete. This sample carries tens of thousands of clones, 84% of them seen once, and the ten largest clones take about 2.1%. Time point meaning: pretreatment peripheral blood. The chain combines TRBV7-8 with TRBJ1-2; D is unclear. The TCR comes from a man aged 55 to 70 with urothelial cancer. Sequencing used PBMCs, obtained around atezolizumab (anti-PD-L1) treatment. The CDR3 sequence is CASSLAHVGGYTF. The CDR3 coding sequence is TGTGCCAGCAGCTTAGCGCATGTGGGCGGCTACACCTTC.